The sequence of this T cell receptor beta chain was determined in a study of long-term antiretroviral therapy in people with HIV (dated by TCRdb to between 2021 and 2023). Regarding the research as a whole: Collection of the earliest samples took place about a decade ahead of the 2015 WHO recommendation for immediate ART, at a time when ART was typically delayed until CD4 counts fell. A retrospective serial study tested whether ART initiation and durable HIV suppression were associated with changes in peripheral blood TRB repertoire composition and diversity. The cohort contributed over 150 cryopreserved PBMC samples from 30 adults with confirmed HIV infection, collected serially over a mean of approximately 6 years (range 1-12). Among the approximately 27 participants with HIV, eleven to twelve were female. No cross-contamination during QIAcube processing was seen in test extractions of a monoclonal T-cell line run alongside 33 polyclonal samples. On the study overall, not on this receptor specifically: Expanded TRB clones identified before ART initiation dominated the repertoire across all time points, though the dominance fluctuated and decreased in many PLHIV after ART. ART initiation was associated with a significant increase in TRB diversity, but diversity stayed significantly below transplant donor controls even after long-term ART. Unsorted PBMC were profiled instead of sorted CD4+ and CD8+ T cells because pre-ART samples had limited cell numbers. Samples dated from the mid-2000s to the late 2010s, and the ART regimens used may be less effective than current ones. Inferences about post-ART repertoire changes are limited because no data were available on ART adherence, viral resistance or therapy changes. Owing to limited PBMC availability, only the TCR beta chain was sequenced, without alpha chain pairing. HIV repertoires had narrower CDR3 length ranges than controls, and the network structure suggested an antigen-experienced repertoire that shifted only slightly toward naive after ART.

The germline V gene encodes CDR1 SQVTM and CDR2 ANQGSEA. Trimming costs V 4 bases and J 3 bases, and their ends lie 9 bases apart. The CDR3 sequence holds 12 residues, the cysteine and phenylalanine included. Of all the DNA, just the CDR3 is kept, 36 bases in frame from base 1. The immunoSEQ hsTCRB v3.0 assay was used at survey level resolution to sequence the TRB variable region. The target sequencing depth for TRB was about 40,000-55,000 T-cell genomes per sample. TRB libraries were pooled and sequenced on an Illumina MiSeq using a v3 150-cycle kit. Under the source paper's analysis protocol: Repertoire analysis ran in R within a reproducible Nextflow workflow covering QC, data transformation and analysis. LymphoSeq2, an R package for AIRR-Seq data exploration, was used to implement custom analyses. Several samples that yielded fewer than 5000 total TRB sequences were excluded, so that 150 to 200 HIV repertoires were analyzed. Among the approximately 190 retained HIV repertoires, approximately 59 were collected before ART initiation and 120 to 140 after ART initiation. Repertoires were downsampled to 5000 TRB nucleotide sequences, with summary statistics averaged over 100 downsampling iterations. TRB sequences were retained for analysis only if CDR3 regions of at least seven amino acids were present. Diversity was assessed using a clonality score derived from Shannon entropy and using the Gini coefficient. Repertoire networks linked the top 5000 CDR3 amino acid sequences whenever two sequences differed by an edit distance of one. For TRB CDR3 amino acid sequences, GLIPH2 was used to predict antigen specificity groups and MHC restriction. To flag known CMV, EBV, HIV or tissue antigen associations, CDR3 amino acid sequences were matched against VDJdb and McPAS-TCR. Pre-ART, post-ART and control groups were compared with Wilcoxon signed-rank tests and Holm-Bonferroni correction. What TCRdb holds here is the immuneACCESS table cut down to in-frame rearrangements. Part of the clones is not present; checked against another copy, under half of the missing clones reflect an unresolved V gene, and the others are unexplained. The DNA was the basis for D and trimming; V, J and clone size are from that table. The sample includes fewer than 25,000 clones, with about 86% observed a single time. More than 15% of the sample goes to the ten largest clones.

On this clone: Its cognate antigen has yet to be identified. Per-nucleotide qualities are absent, and no much larger clonotype sits a single base away.

Inclusion was restricted to participants for whom at least one PBMC sample before ART initiation and at least two post-ART samples were available. All participants with HIV were treated in the United States of America. Before DNA extraction, cryopreserved samples of roughly 0.9-11 million PBMC were thawed and then washed. At the time of the earliest PBMC sample for each participant with HIV, ages ranged from roughly 23 to 60 years. PBMC samples were contributed by each participant from 1-4 timepoints before ART initiation and 2-8 timepoints after ART initiation, with a median of 7 samples. For every participant, serial HIV viral load, CD4+ T-cell count, ART history and demographic data were obtained. Genomic DNA was extracted from unsorted PBMC with a Qiagen kit on a QIAcube, with processing performed in batches of 12 samples.

This TCR was sampled from a man aged 45-65 years with HIV. The chain couples TRBV29-1 to TRBJ1-1; a tentative D match to TRBD1 spans 6 bases. The source material was unsorted PBMCs, sampled 1.2 years after starting antiretroviral therapy. The CDR3 protein sequence reads: CSVVGAYTEAFF. The nucleotide sequence is given as TGCAGCGTTGTGGGGGCTTACACTGAAGCTTTCTTT.